Each of the 11 T cell receptor beta chains below was sequenced from the same sample in a study of cytomegalovirus exposure and HLA in healthy donors. TCRdb's table, derived via immunoSEQ multiplex PCR, lists solely in-frame clones and lacks some. The table shows some 98,000 clones, with around nine tenths occurring only once. The source material was PBMCs. These receptors were collected from a woman in her 30s in good health and CMV-seronegative.

The chain employs TRBV4-1 and TRBJ2-1, with 7 bases that match TRBD2. The trim removed 4 bases at V and 2 bases at J, leaving 8 bases unmatched. Germline V gene lookup returns CDR1 MGHRA and CDR2 YSYEKL. The CDR3 has 16 amino acids. The CDR3 reads CASSPAGRAPYNEQFF. CDR3 in DNA: TGCGCCAGCAGCCCCGCGGGGAGGGCCCCCTACAATGAGCAGTTCTTC.

The CDR3 protein is CASTMTGVLKETQYF. The CDR3 DNA is TGTGCCAGCACCATGACAGGGGTCCTGAAAGAGACCCAGTACTTC. The chain carries TRBV5-6 and TRBJ2-5, with 8 bases fitting TRBD1. The germline V gene has CDR1 SGHDT and CDR2 YYEEEE. V gave up 6 bases and J gave up 3 bases; unmatched junction bases: 10. This CDR3 region has 15 residues.

The chain employs TRBV6-5 and TRBJ1-2, with 12 bases matching TRBD1. With V trimmed by 6 bases and J by 6 bases, 8 bases remained unmatched. The CDR3 is 15 residues long. Germline CDR1 is MNHEY and CDR2 is SVGAGI. CDR3 residues: CASREPGQGAHGYTF. In nucleotides, the CDR3 is TGTGCCAGCAGGGAACCGGGACAGGGGGCCCATGGCTACACCTTC.

This clone appeared once. The chain is built from TRBV4-2 and TRBJ2-1; perhaps TRBD2 as D (6 bases). The CDR3 contains 15 residues. Germline assignment: CDR1 LGHNA and CDR2 YNFKEQ. The V gene lost 1 base and the J gene lost 8 bases, with 15 bases spanning the gap. CDR3 amino acids: CASSQAAGSRYEQFF. CDR3 nucleotides: TGTGCCAGCAGCCAAGCCGCGGGGTCTAGGTATGAGCAGTTCTTC.

V is TRBV6-5 and J is TRBJ2-7; D might be TRBD2 (5 bases). Deletions cut 6 bases from V and 1 base from J, with 10 bases between. Germline CDR1 MNHEY, CDR2 SVGAGI. The CDR3 sequence is 13 residues long. CDR3 nucleotide sequence: TGTGCCAGCAGAGAGGGATGGTCCTACGAGCAGTACTTC. Amino acid sequence: CASREGWSYEQYF.

The chain combines TRBV6-1 with TRBJ1-6, with D perhaps TRBD1 (6 bases). This CDR3 contains 15 residues. Trimming took 7 bases from V and 8 from J, leaving 18 bases between them. CDR1 is MNHNS and CDR2 is SASEGT in the germline V gene. CDR3 bases: TGTGCCAGCACTCCCAGGGGACACCAAGATTCACCCCTCCACTTT. Translating it yields CASTPRGHQDSPLHF.

This clone was picked up one time. The chain joins TRBV7-8 to TRBJ2-5; D perhaps matches TRBD1 (6 bases). The CDR3 consists of 17 residues. Trimming pared 4 bases from V and 3 bases from J, leaving 21 bases between. Germline CDR1 is SGHVS and CDR2 is FQNEAQ. CDR3 amino acids: CASSSRNRALDKETQYF. CDR3 nucleotide sequence: TGTGCCAGCAGCTCACGCAACAGGGCCCTCGATAAAGAGACCCAGTACTTC.

The V gene is TRBV19, the J gene TRBJ2-2, with a tentative D call TRBD1 (5 bases). Germline V CDR1 and CDR2: LNHDA, SQIVND (reference sequence). V lost 1 base and J lost 4, with 13 bases in between. The CDR3 runs 16 residues. The CDR3 here is CASSIVKGYGTGELFF. DNA for the CDR3: TGTGCCAGTAGTATAGTGAAGGGGTACGGCACCGGGGAGCTGTTTTTT.

The V and J genes are TRBV6-6 and TRBJ2-1; D is uncertain. CDR1 is MNHNY, CDR2 SVGAGI, per germline (reference sequence). The V and J ends lost 4 bases and 7 bases respectively, with 11 bases between them. The CDR3 contains 13 residues. The CDR3 region is CASSSKEWNEQFF. The CDR3 region has the DNA TGTGCCAGCAGTTCAAAAGAGTGGAATGAGCAGTTCTTC.

The V call is TRBV15, the J call TRBJ1-5; D perhaps matches TRBD1 (5 bases). The CDR3 length is 18 residues. Germline V gene lookup returns CDR1 LNHNV and CDR2 YYDKDF (reference sequence). V gave up 1 base and J gave up 1 base, with 17 bases separating them. The CDR3 region is CATSRARGWGKSNQPQHF. Written as DNA, the CDR3 is TGTGCCACCAGCAGAGCTAGGGGATGGGGTAAAAGCAATCAGCCCCAGCATTTT.

V gene TRBV7-2 combines with J gene TRBJ2-7, with D tentatively TRBD2 (5 bases). Trimming shortened V by 1 base and J by 0 bases, and 16 bases separated the two germline ends. Per germline, CDR1 SGHTA and CDR2 FQGNSA. The CDR3 is 17 residues long. The DNA for the CDR3 is TGTGCCAGCAGCTTAGTTGGCGGGCCGCTGAGCTCCTACGAGCAGTACTTC. This sequence encodes CASSLVGGPLSSYEQYF.